This T cell receptor beta chain was profiled in a study of T cells in Graves' hyperthyroidism and ophthalmopathy (dated by TCRdb to between 2018 and 2021). About the full investigation: TCR V-J signatures able to tell the groups apart were searched for in a discovery cohort of 100 patients, of whom around 42 had Graves' ophthalmopathy and roughly 59 had stable Graves' hyperthyroidism. An independent validation cohort of under 20 hyperthyroidism patients and about 16 patients who later progressed to ophthalmopathy tested prospective prediction of ophthalmopathy. The study also compared thyroid tissue and blood T-cell repertoires from a handful of Graves' hyperthyroidism patients. According to the paper, TCR Vbeta CDR3 sequencing was carried out on about 140 peripheral blood samples, which came from around 43 ophthalmopathy, 75 or so hyperthyroidism and approximately 17 progressor patients. For training and testing, the 100 or so patients in the discovery cohort were randomly divided in a 7:3 ratio. After sampling, hyperthyroidism patients received methimazole starting at 30 mg daily, and ophthalmopathy patients received high-dose intravenous methylprednisolone. Beyond this particular receptor, the publication reports: Blood samples also contained most of the expanded thyroid clonotypes (frequency above 0.001), which suggests that blood repertoires may reflect thyroid immune responses. Sample size was not statistically predetermined, and blinding of investigators to group allocation was not performed. During validation, the model predicted progression to ophthalmopathy a median of about 6.3 months ahead of onset, with approximately 70% sensitivity and under 85% specificity. Ophthalmopathy was separated from stable hyperthyroidism by a 13 V-J signature model, with 85% to 90% sensitivity and roughly 81% specificity obtained in cross-validation and 80%/75% obtained in testing.

The germline V gene specifies LGHNA as CDR1 and YNFKEQ as CDR2. From the cysteine through the phenylalanine, the CDR3 covers 15 amino acids. Only the CDR3 region is kept as DNA, spanning 45 bases read in frame from base 1. V has 1 base trimmed and J has 5 bases trimmed; junction bases matching no gene number 7. The TCR beta CDR3 regions were amplified from RNA transcripts. A first-round RT-PCR of the TCR CDR3 used the HTBI primer set with the Qiagen OneStep RT-PCR kit. A second multiplex PCR round built the libraries, followed by size selection and purification. Libraries were sequenced paired-end with 100 bp reads on an Illumina HiSeq2000. As for how the authors treated the data: SOAPnuke was used to process the raw data, with reads discarded if the reads contained adapters or uncalled bases, had a mean Phred below 15, or lacked an exact constant-primer or identifier match. High-quality paired reads were merged using COPE v1.2.5, and each unique nucleotide sequence was defined as a clonotype. Clonotypes were aligned to IMGT TRBV, TRBD and TRBJ reference segments using MiTCR v1.1. The analysis included only V-J combinations with a frequency above 0.0001, which together covered more than 99% of the repertoires. A TCS score was defined as the ratio of F50 (clonal expansion) to E x V (chaos), with BLOSUM62-based TCRdist applied between CDR3 peptides within each V-J. Welch's t-statistics and random forest reduced roughly 540 V-J features to about 12, which were used in a naive Bayes classifier (R e1071). Thyroid-blood repertoire similarity was quantified with the Morisita-Horn index. In TCRdb, the public reads were trimmed at Q25 with fastp and aligned with MiXCR, with productive beta chains retained. A single entry per CDR3 protein holds the most common genes and DNA from its merged rows. The V and J calls reflect TCRdb's pipeline rather than the authors' work. For this sample there are 500,000 to 650,000 distinct CDR3 sequences; 40% to 55% appear just once. About two fifths of the sample goes to the ten largest clones.

Any patient with an uncontrolled infection, another autoimmune disease, pregnancy or lactation was excluded. Diagnoses were established on the basis of clinical symptoms, serum thyroxine and TRAb, thyroid ultrasound, and orbital computed tomography. Trizol reagent was used to extract total RNA, and RNA quality was then checked on an Agilent 2100 Bioanalyzer. In this sample, this clonotype turned up many times. Which antigen it targets is not known. No much larger clone is present one base from it, and per-base qualities are unavailable. This sequence uses TRBV4-2 and TRBJ2-7; 8 junctional bases match TRBD1. Sample: peripheral blood or thyroid tissue (not recorded which). The receptor was isolated from an adult woman with Graves' disease, either hyperthyroidism or ophthalmopathy (not recorded which). The bases read TGTGCCAGCAGCCAAGGGACAGGGAACAGCGACGAGCAGTACTTC. Its amino acids are CASSQGTGNSDEQYF.